The 11 T cell receptor beta chains reported below all come from one sample, sequenced in a study of blood T cell repertoires in COVID-19. Here immunoSEQ multiplex PCR was the method, and the copy in TCRdb shows in-frame clones only, minus some. Counted here are some 100,000 clones, around 80% occurring once; the ten biggest clones make up 6% to 7.5%. Sequenced input: peripheral blood. These receptor sequences come from a man aged 50 to 60 with active or convalescent COVID-19.

CDR3 nucleotide sequence: TGTGCCAGCAGCTTAATATCAGGGTACGAGACCCAGTACTTC. It translates to CASSLISGYETQYF. J is TRBJ2-5 and V is TRBV7-9, with a weak D call TRBD1 (5 bases). The CDR3 length is 14 residues. V lost 2 bases and J lost 5, with 12 bases in between. CDR1 and CDR2 (germline): SEHNR, FQNEAQ (reference sequence).

This clone was counted once. The CDR3 bases are TGTGCCAGCAGCTTAGCCTCCACGCGAGAAAGCAATCAGCCCCAGCATTTT. Amino acid sequence: CASSLASTRESNQPQHF. This chain links TRBV7-8 with TRBJ1-5; D uncertain. Between the trimmed V and J ends, which lost 0 bases and 1 base, there was a span of 13 bases. This CDR3 region has 17 residues. CDR1 and CDR2 from the germline V gene are SGHVS and FQNEAQ.

This clone was seen a single time. The chain links TRBV7-2 to TRBJ2-3; 7 bases line up with TRBD1. Looked up from germline, CDR1 is SGHTA and CDR2 is FQGNSA. The CDR3 consists of 13 residues. V lost 5 bases and J lost 6; bases outside the gene matches: 5. CDR3 sequence (DNA): TGTGCCAGCAGCGCAGGGACAGCTGATACGCAGTATTTT. Translation gives CASSAGTADTQYF.

The V and J genes are TRBV28 and TRBJ1-1; D remains unclear. Germline loops: CDR1 MDHEN, CDR2 SYDVKM. The V end lost 7 bases, the J end lost 5 bases, and 5 bases lay between the germline ends. The CDR3 length is 10 residues. CDR3: CASTRTEAFF. CDR3 in DNA: TGTGCCAGCACCCGGACTGAAGCTTTCTTT.

The chain links TRBV5-1 to TRBJ2-5; possible D gene TRBD2, 6 bases. This CDR3 is built from 15 residues. Germline V gene data show CDR1 as SGHRS and CDR2 as YFSETQ. The V end was cut by 3 bases, the J end by 5 bases, with 17 bases between. The CDR3 sequence is CASSSVNGGPETQYF. CDR3 DNA sequence: TGCGCCAGCAGCTCAGTAAACGGGGGTCCGGAGACCCAGTACTTC.

This sequence joins TRBV2 and TRBJ2-3, with D hard to call. Trimming took 5 bases from V and 5 from J, leaving 8 bases between them. This CDR3 contains 12 residues. CDR1 SNHLY and CDR2 FYNNEI come from the germline V gene. CDR3 DNA: TGTGCCAGCAGTCATCAGGAAGATACGCAGTATTTT. This sequence encodes CASSHQEDTQYF.

The chain has TRBV25-1 and TRBJ2-3; D possibly corresponds to TRBD1 (6 bases). The V gene's germline CDR1 is MGHDK and CDR2 SYGVNS. V dropped 4 bases and J dropped 4 bases, with 12 bases sitting between them. CDR3 size: 14 residues. DNA for the CDR3: TGTGCCAGCAGTGCGACAGGACGGTCAGATACGCAGTATTTT. Translated, it gives CASSATGRSDTQYF.

This clone is a singleton in its sample. The chain employs TRBV6-6 and TRBJ2-3, with D perhaps TRBD2 (6 bases). Looked up from germline, CDR1 is MNHNY and CDR2 is SVGAGI (reference sequence). This CDR3 has 16 amino acids. V gave up 5 bases and J gave up 0 bases, with 15 bases separating them. The CDR3 protein is CASSQNAGLSTDTQYF. The CDR3, as DNA: TGTGCCAGCAGTCAAAATGCGGGGCTGAGCACAGATACGCAGTATTTT.

J is TRBJ2-2 and V is TRBV10-1; 7 positions match TRBD1. Germline CDR1 and CDR2: WNHNN and SYGVQD (reference sequence). Trimming took 4 bases from V and 4 from J; bases not matched to a gene: 18. The CDR3 consists of 19 residues. The CDR3 nucleotides read TGCGCCAGCAGTGGGGCGCTTTGGCAGGGGGAGCCAAGCACCGGGGAGCTGTTTTTT. Translation gives CASSGALWQGEPSTGELFF.

This chain connects TRBV18 to TRBJ2-7; a possible D gene is TRBD2 (6 bases). This CDR3 is 13 amino acids long. V dropped 5 bases and J dropped 1 base, with 9 bases sitting between them. Germline V gives CDR1 KGHSH, CDR2 LQKENI. The CDR3 DNA follows: TGTGCCAGCTCAGGGAGGCTTTCCTACGAGCAGTACTTC. Translating it yields CASSGRLSYEQYF.

The chain uses TRBV5-5 and TRBJ2-1; TRBD1 agrees at 8 bases. The CDR3 covers 15 residues. Germline assignment: CDR1 SGHKS and CDR2 YYEKEE (reference sequence). V was clipped by 4 bases and J by 5 bases; unmatched bases: 8. Written as DNA, the CDR3 is TGTGCCAGCAGCCTCCAAGGACAGGGTCACAATGAGCAGTTCTTC. Translating gives CASSLQGQGHNEQFF.